This T cell receptor (beta chain) was documented in a study of graft-versus-host responses after intestinal transplantation. Trimming left V 0 bases short and J 4 bases short, with 4 bases between. The germline V gene encodes CDR1 LGHNA and CDR2 YNFKEQ. The CDR3 is 13 residues long. The table came from immunoSEQ multiplex PCR; TCRdb's copy has only in-frame clones and leaves some out. The table includes about 35,000 clones, about 94% detected once. The source of this sequence is a human patient who received an intestinal transplant, so some T cells may come from the graft donor. This sample comprised PBMCs, obtained 16 days after intestinal transplant. This chain connects TRBV4-2 to TRBJ2-1; D not certain. CDR3 sequence: CASSQDVYNEQFF. The CDR3 DNA sequence: TGTGCCAGCAGCCAAGACGTATACAATGAGCAGTTCTTC.